Each of the 14 T cell receptor beta chains below was sequenced from the same sample in a study of blood T cell repertoires in COVID-19. Generated by immunoSEQ multiplex PCR, the TCRdb table keeps only in-frame clones and is missing some. The sample has roughly 100,000 clones; approximately 80% are singletons. The sequencing sample was made of peripheral blood. The source is a woman in her 70s with acute or convalescent COVID-19.

The chain recombines TRBV20-1 with TRBJ1-2; 7 positions match TRBD1. From germline, CDR1 is DFQATT and CDR2 SNEGSKA (reference sequence). The CDR3 has 16 amino acids. Losses at the gene ends were 3 bases for V and 0 bases for J; bases not matched to a gene: 10. CDR3: CSASGGGQVTNYGYTF. CDR3 DNA sequence: TGCAGTGCTAGTGGCGGAGGACAGGTCACTAACTATGGCTACACCTTC.

This chain uses TRBV6-2 or TRBV6-3 with TRBJ2-7; a possible D gene is TRBD1 (6 bases). CDR3 length: 15 amino acids. V was shortened by 3 bases and J by 3 bases, with 15 bases between the two germline ends. Per the germline V gene, CDR1 is MNHEY and CDR2 is SVGEGT. CDR3 bases: TGTGCCAGCAGTTATTGGACAGCTCAAGACTACGAGCAGTACTTC. Amino acid sequence: CASSYWTAQDYEQYF.

The chain employs TRBV5-8 and TRBJ2-2, with 9 bases identical to TRBD2. V gave up 0 bases and J gave up 10 bases; unmatched junction bases: 16. This CDR3 has 18 residues. Germline assignment: CDR1 SGHTS and CDR2 YDEGEE. The CDR3: CASSLEVGLAGMEEELFF. As DNA, the CDR3 is TGTGCCAGCAGCTTGGAGGTTGGTCTAGCGGGAATGGAGGAGGAGCTGTTTTTT.

The chain combines TRBV10-1 with TRBJ2-6; 8 nucleotides agree with TRBD1. Losses at the gene ends were 8 bases for V and 0 bases for J; bases not matched to a gene: 6. Germline CDR1 WNHNN, CDR2 SYGVQD (reference sequence). This CDR3 contains 16 residues. This chain's CDR3 is CASGGQVCSGANVLTF. The CDR3 region has the DNA TGCGCCAGCGGGGGACAGGTTTGCTCTGGGGCCAACGTCCTGACTTTC.

The chain joins TRBV4-1 to TRBJ1-1; D is uncertain. CDR1 is MGHRA, CDR2 YSYEKL, per germline. V was cut by 2 bases and J by 5 bases, with 6 bases left in between. This CDR3 region has 12 residues. CDR3 coding DNA: TGCGCCAGCAGCCAAACCGGGACTGAAGCTTTCTTT. Encoded protein: CASSQTGTEAFF.

The chain links TRBV24-1 to TRBJ2-1; possible D gene TRBD2, 8 bases. Germline-derived CDR1 and CDR2 are KGHDR and SFDVKD. V dropped 3 bases and J dropped 5 bases, with 22 bases sitting between them. The CDR3 runs to 18 residues. In DNA form, the CDR3 reads TGTGCCACCAGTGATCAGGGGGGGGTAAGGCGGGAGGACAATGAGCAGTTCTTC. Translated: CATSDQGGVRREDNEQFF.

This chain uses TRBV6-6 with TRBJ1-1; a weak D match, TRBD1 (6 bases). The germline CDR1 and CDR2 sequences are MNHNY and SVGAGI (reference sequence). The CDR3 extends over 15 amino acids. V was shortened by 0 bases and J by 3 bases, with 11 bases between the two germline ends. CDR3 nucleotide sequence: TGTGCCAGCAGTTACTCGCAGGGGAGGGACACTGAAGCTTTCTTT. It codes for CASSYSQGRDTEAFF.

The chain links TRBV28 to TRBJ1-2; 9 bases fit TRBD1. The CDR3 runs 15 residues. The ends lost 7 bases at V and 4 bases at J; junction bases unmatched: 10. The germline V gene encodes CDR1 MDHEN and CDR2 SYDVKM. The CDR3 protein is CASTDRGQGLYGYTF. DNA of the CDR3: TGTGCCAGCACCGATCGGGGACAGGGCCTCTATGGCTACACCTTC.

The rearrangement uses TRBV28 and TRBJ1-6; D is ambiguous. The CDR3 runs 15 residues. The germline V gene has CDR1 MDHEN and CDR2 SYDVKM. Trimming shortened V by 7 bases and J by 13 bases, and 23 bases separated the two germline ends. The CDR3 spells CASIRAGSFVNPLHF. CDR3 DNA sequence: TGTGCCAGCATTCGCGCCGGGAGCTTTGTGAATCCCCTCCACTTT. The full variable domain, completed using reference TRBV28 and TRBJ1-6, is DVKVTQSSRYLVKRTGEKVFLECVQDMDHENMFWYRQDPGLGLRLIYFSYDVKMKEKGDIPEGYSVSREKKERFSLILESASTNQTSMYLCASIRAGSFVNPLHFGNGTRLTVT.

The gene calls are TRBV2 and TRBJ2-7; the D gene is possibly TRBD2 (6 bases). V was shortened by 8 bases and J by 3 bases, with 20 bases between the two germline ends. The germline V gene encodes CDR1 SNHLY and CDR2 FYNNEI. This CDR3 is 15 amino acids long. The CDR3 is CASADALGGGYEQYF. The CDR3, as DNA: TGTGCCAGCGCCGATGCCTTGGGGGGAGGCTACGAGCAGTACTTC.

CDR3 sequence: CASSQSVFWTIYNSSYNEQFF. CDR3 coding DNA: TGCGCCAGCAGTCAATCGGTCTTCTGGACTATCTACAATAGCTCCTACAATGAGCAGTTCTTC. The chain carries TRBV23-1 and TRBJ2-1, with D possibly matching TRBD2 (6 bases). TRBV23-1 is an ORF, and what it does is uncertain. Trimming shortened V by 0 bases and J by 0 bases, and 24 bases separated the two germline ends. This CDR3 has 21 amino acids.

This clone was seen more than once but under ten times. The chain carries TRBV29-1 and TRBJ1-1, with D possibly matching TRBD1 (5 bases). V was shortened by 5 bases and J by 4 bases, with 8 bases between the two germline ends. Germline assignment: CDR1 SQVTM and CDR2 ANQGSEA. The CDR3 has 11 residues. CDR3 sequence (DNA): TGCAGCGTTTACGGGGGCACTGAAGCTTTCTTT. Translation: CSVYGGTEAFF.

The chain is built from TRBV3-1 (or the pseudogene TRBV3-2) and TRBJ1-3; D unclear. Germline CDR1 LGHDT, CDR2 YNNKEL (reference sequence). The CDR3 has 15 amino acids. The germline V and J ends were trimmed by 1 base and 0 bases, with 7 bases remaining between them. The CDR3 spells CASSQGQDSGNTIYF. The DNA for the CDR3 is TGTGCCAGCAGCCAAGGGCAGGACTCTGGAAACACCATATATTTT.

This chain connects TRBV5-1 to TRBJ2-2; tentatively, D is TRBD1 (5 bases). Trimming took 1 base from V and 6 from J, leaving 10 bases between them. Germline CDR1 reads SGHRS; CDR2 reads YFSETQ. There are 14 residues in the CDR3. CDR3 protein: CASSLSQGAGELFF. In DNA form, the CDR3 reads TGCGCCAGCAGCTTGTCCCAGGGCGCCGGGGAGCTGTTTTTT.